A selection of T cell receptor beta chains follows, all from one sample in a study of T cell responses to AZD1222 COVID-19 vaccine. Using immunoSEQ multiplex PCR, the repertoire was profiled, and TCRdb retains in-frame clones only, with some absent. The sample yields about 140,000 clones, roughly 90% seen once. Sample: peripheral blood, taken on day 0 of AZD1222 vaccination. These receptors were obtained from an adult in good health. The CDR3 runs from the conserved cysteine through the conserved F or W. The D gene is left open where the match is weak. Clone size, where shown, is once, few, many, or a class for clones that have expanded.

size: NA; V: TRBV9; D: NA; J: TRBJ2-2; CDR3: CASSALQKTGTGELFF; DNA: TGTGCCAGCAGCGCCCTACAAAAGACGGGCACCGGGGAGCTGTTTTTT
size: NA; V: TRBV11-2; D: NA; J: TRBJ2-5; CDR3: CASSLGETQYF; DNA: TGTGCCAGCAGCTTAGGCGAGACCCAGTACTTC
size: NA; V: TRBV5-1; D: NA; J: TRBJ2-1; CDR3: CASSLSRVGYNEQFF; DNA: TGCGCCAGCAGCTTGTCCCGGGTAGGCTACAATGAGCAGTTCTTC
size: NA; V: TRBV6-5; D: NA; J: TRBJ2-3; CDR3: CASSPLRGGTDTQYF; DNA: TGTGCCAGCAGCCCACTCAGGGGAGGAACAGATACGCAGTATTTT
size: NA; V: TRBV23-1; D: TRBD2; J: TRBJ2-5; CDR3: CASSQWEGLSWYQETQYF; DNA: TGCGCCAGCAGTCAATGGGAGGGATTATCGTGGTACCAAGAGACCCAGTACTTC
size: NA; V: TRBV5-1; D: TRBD1; J: TRBJ2-2; CDR3: CASSLQGADTGELFF; DNA: TGCGCCAGCAGCTTACAGGGGGCGGACACCGGGGAGCTGTTTTTT
size: NA; V: TRBV6-5; D: NA; J: TRBJ2-7; CDR3: CASSPIEGTRYEQYF; DNA: TGTGCCAGCAGTCCTATAGAGGGTACACGGTACGAGCAGTACTTC
size: NA; V: TRBV4-2; D: TRBD2; J: TRBJ2-1; CDR3: CASSQPSGRIDNEQFF; DNA: TGTGCCAGCAGCCAACCTAGCGGGAGAATCGACAATGAGCAGTTCTTC
size: NA; V: TRBV27; D: NA; J: TRBJ2-5; CDR3: CASSFLATGRETQYF; DNA: TGTGCCAGCAGTTTCCTCGCGACAGGGAGGGAGACCCAGTACTTC
size: NA; V: TRBV5-4; D: NA; J: TRBJ2-1; CDR3: CASRSPWDSPQGTYNEQFF; DNA: TGTGCCAGCAGGTCGCCGTGGGACAGCCCCCAAGGGACTTACAATGAGCAGTTCTTC
size: NA; V: TRBV19; D: NA; J: TRBJ1-2; CDR3: CASSPGTYGYTF; DNA: TGTGCCAGTAGTCCAGGGACATATGGCTACACCTTC
size: NA; V: TRBV3-1/TRBV3-2; D: TRBD2; J: TRBJ2-1; CDR3: CASSLLAGGYNEQFF; DNA: TGTGCCAGCAGCCTGCTAGCGGGGGGCTACAATGAGCAGTTCTTC
size: NA; V: TRBV7-2; D: NA; J: TRBJ1-2; CDR3: CASSKGKSYGYTF; DNA: TGTGCCAGCAGCAAGGGCAAGAGCTATGGCTACACCTTC
size: NA; V: TRBV6-2/TRBV6-3; D: TRBD2; J: TRBJ2-1; CDR3: CASSPKLAGEFEQFF; DNA: TGTGCCAGCAGTCCAAAACTAGCGGGAGAGTTTGAGCAGTTCTTC
size: NA; V: TRBV7-9; D: TRBD2; J: TRBJ2-1; CDR3: CASSRTSGGFYNEQFF; DNA: TGTGCCAGCAGCAGGACTAGCGGGGGCTTCTACAATGAGCAGTTCTTC
size: NA; V: TRBV4-2; D: NA; J: TRBJ1-1; CDR3: CASSQARGNTEAFF; DNA: TGTGCCAGCAGCCAAGCCAGAGGGAACACTGAAGCTTTCTTT
size: NA; V: TRBV7-8; D: NA; J: TRBJ2-6; CDR3: CASSLAGAPLSGANVLTF; DNA: TGTGCCAGCAGCTTAGCAGGGGCCCCGCTCTCTGGGGCCAACGTCCTGACTTTC
size: NA; V: TRBV4-3; D: TRBD2; J: TRBJ2-3; CDR3: CASSLQRTSGGSTDTQYF; DNA: TGCGCCAGCAGTCTCCAAAGGACTAGCGGGGGTAGCACAGATACGCAGTATTTT
size: NA; V: TRBV10-3; D: TRBD1; J: TRBJ1-1; CDR3: CAINRQGSGNTEAFF; DNA: TGTGCCATCAACCGACAGGGGTCGGGGAACACTGAAGCTTTCTTT
size: NA; V: TRBV2; D: TRBD1; J: TRBJ1-5; CDR3: CASSADRSNQPQHF; DNA: TGTGCCAGCAGTGCGGACAGGAGCAATCAGCCCCAGCATTTT
size: NA; V: TRBV9; D: TRBD1; J: TRBJ2-1; CDR3: CASSVTTGQWSEQFF; DNA: TGTGCCAGCAGCGTTACGACAGGGCAGTGGAGTGAGCAGTTCTTC
size: NA; V: TRBV3-1/TRBV3-2; D: NA; J: TRBJ1-5; CDR3: CASSLQGYQPQHF; DNA: TGTGCCAGCAGCCTACAGGGTTATCAGCCCCAGCATTTT
size: NA; V: TRBV5-6; D: NA; J: TRBJ1-2; CDR3: CASSLGTGTVGYTF; DNA: TGTGCCAGCAGCTTGGGAACAGGGACGGTTGGCTACACCTTC
size: NA; V: TRBV6-5; D: TRBD1; J: TRBJ2-2; CDR3: CASSRDRGLTGELFF; DNA: TGTGCCAGCAGTAGGGACAGGGGGCTTACCGGGGAGCTGTTTTTT
size: NA; V: TRBV4-3; D: TRBD1; J: TRBJ2-1; CDR3: CASSPAQGPYNEQFF; DNA: TGCGCCAGCAGCCCCGCACAGGGGCCCTACAATGAGCAGTTCTTC
size: NA; V: TRBV4-1; D: NA; J: TRBJ2-4; CDR3: CASSQDPRGPRRGGIAKNIQYF; DNA: TGCGCCAGCAGCCAAGACCCCCGAGGACCTAGACGCGGAGGGATAGCCAAAAACATTCAGTACTTC
size: once; V: TRBV6-5; D: NA; J: TRBJ1-5; CDR3: CASSYSPNRNQPQHF; DNA: TGTGCCAGCAGTTACTCACCGAACCGCAATCAGCCCCAGCATTTT